This record covers a single T cell receptor beta chain. How the authors handled the data: Researchers report that nucleated cell counts were estimated from reference gene primer amplification. Libraries were prepared by immunoSEQ multiplex PCR; TCRdb keeps only in-frame clonotypes and omits some of them. Clone size and V and J calls were adopted from that table, with D and trimming inferred from the DNA. Of around 200,000 clones in the sample, approximately 87% were seen once. CDR1 is MNHEY, CDR2 SVGAGI, per germline. Trimming stripped 7 bases from V and 0 bases from J, with 12 bases between. This CDR3 is built from 14 residues. The sample comes from a study of blood T cell repertoires in COVID-19. Study-level background: The United States, Italy and Spain were the sources of the acute and convalescent COVID-19 samples. T cells, B-cell-depleted T cells, or PBMCs provided the cDNA or gDNA that served as material.

The receptor was derived from a man younger than 30 with active or convalescent COVID-19. The sample was peripheral blood. The rearrangement joins TRBV6-5 to TRBJ1-1; D gene ambiguous. The CDR3 region is CASTPGSMNTEAFF. CDR3 nucleotides: TGTGCCAGCACCCCCGGGAGTATGAACACTGAAGCTTTCTTT.